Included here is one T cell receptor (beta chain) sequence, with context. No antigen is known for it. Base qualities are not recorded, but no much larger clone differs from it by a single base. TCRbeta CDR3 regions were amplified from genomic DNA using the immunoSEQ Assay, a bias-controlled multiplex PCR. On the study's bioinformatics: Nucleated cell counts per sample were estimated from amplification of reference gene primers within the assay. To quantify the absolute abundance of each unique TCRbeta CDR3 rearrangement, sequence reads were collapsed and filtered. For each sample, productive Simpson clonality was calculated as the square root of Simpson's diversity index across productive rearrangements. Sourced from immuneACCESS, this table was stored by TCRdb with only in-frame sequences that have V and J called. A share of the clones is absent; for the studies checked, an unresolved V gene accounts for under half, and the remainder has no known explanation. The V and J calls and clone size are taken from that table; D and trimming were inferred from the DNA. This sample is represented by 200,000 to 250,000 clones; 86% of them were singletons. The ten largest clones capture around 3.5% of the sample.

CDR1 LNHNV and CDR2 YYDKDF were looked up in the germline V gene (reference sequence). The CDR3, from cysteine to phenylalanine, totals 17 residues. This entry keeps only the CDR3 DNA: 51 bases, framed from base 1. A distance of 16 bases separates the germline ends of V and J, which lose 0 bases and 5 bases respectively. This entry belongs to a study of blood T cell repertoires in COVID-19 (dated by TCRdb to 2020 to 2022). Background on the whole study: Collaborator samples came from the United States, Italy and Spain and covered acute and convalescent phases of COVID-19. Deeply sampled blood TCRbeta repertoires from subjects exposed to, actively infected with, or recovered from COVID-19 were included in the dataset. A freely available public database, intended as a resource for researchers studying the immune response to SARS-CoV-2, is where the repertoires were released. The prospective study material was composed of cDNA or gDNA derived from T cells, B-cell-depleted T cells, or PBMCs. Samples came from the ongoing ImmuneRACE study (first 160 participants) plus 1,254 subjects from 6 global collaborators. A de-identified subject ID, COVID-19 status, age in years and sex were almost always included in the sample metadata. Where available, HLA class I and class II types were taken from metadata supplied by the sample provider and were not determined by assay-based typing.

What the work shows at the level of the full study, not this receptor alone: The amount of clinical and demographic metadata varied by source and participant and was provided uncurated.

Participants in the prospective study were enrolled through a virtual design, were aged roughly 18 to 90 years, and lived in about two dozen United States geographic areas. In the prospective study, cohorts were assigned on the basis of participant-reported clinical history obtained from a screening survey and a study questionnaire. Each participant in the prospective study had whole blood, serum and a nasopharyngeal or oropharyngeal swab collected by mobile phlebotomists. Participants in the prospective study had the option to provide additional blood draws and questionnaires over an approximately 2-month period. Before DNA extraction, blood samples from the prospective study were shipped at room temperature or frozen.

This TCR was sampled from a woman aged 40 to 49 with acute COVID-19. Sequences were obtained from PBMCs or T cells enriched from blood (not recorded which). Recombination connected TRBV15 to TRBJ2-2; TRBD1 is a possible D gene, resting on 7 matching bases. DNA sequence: TGTGCCACCAGCAGAGATCAGGAGGGGGCGCGGACCGGGGAGCTGTTTTTT. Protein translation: CATSRDQEGARTGELFF.